This T cell receptor (beta chain) is drawn from a study of blood T cell repertoires in COVID-19. V dropped 4 bases and J dropped 0; count of bases not matched to a gene: 4. Per the germline V gene, CDR1 is SGHNT and CDR2 is YYREEE (reference sequence). This CDR3 has 16 amino acids. Original analysis: Researchers report that nucleated cell counts were estimated from reference gene primer amplification. Assay used: immunoSEQ multiplex PCR; TCRdb lists only in-frame clones, some missing. Clone size and V and J calls were adopted from that table, with D and trimming inferred from the DNA. The table lists over 150,000 clones, roughly 90% of them singletons, with around 4% in the top ten.

The chain uses TRBV5-4 and TRBJ1-4; TRBD1 matches at 9 bases. This receptor was identified in a woman aged 60-75 years who had recovered from COVID-19. Sequencing was performed on peripheral blood. Here the CDR3 DNA reads TGTGCCAGCAGCACTAACAGGGGGCCAACTAATGAAAAACTGTTTTTT. This sequence encodes CASSTNRGPTNEKLFF.